This note documents a single TCR beta chain sequence. Authors' processing steps: Researchers report that nucleated cell counts were estimated from reference gene primer amplification. Sequencing used immunoSEQ multiplex PCR; TCRdb keeps in-frame clones, though not all of them. V, J and clone size derive from that table, while D and trimming were established from the DNA sequence. The top ten hold 1% of the sample, which has 250,000 to 400,000 clones, over 75% seen once. This sample was included in a study of blood T cell repertoires in COVID-19. At the level of the study: Some COVID-19 samples were acute and others convalescent; all came from the United States, Italy and Spain. Sources were T cells, B-cell-depleted T cells, or PBMCs; the material itself was cDNA or gDNA.

The sample comprised peripheral blood. The receptor comes from a man aged 50 or older with active or convalescent COVID-19.

CDR3 amino acids: CASSFPGGESPLHF. The CDR3 DNA sequence: TGTGCCAGCAGTTTTCCAGGAGGAGAGTCACCCCTCCACTTT. The V call is TRBV27, the J call TRBJ1-6; no clear D gene. Germline V CDR1 and CDR2: MNHEY, SMNVEV (reference sequence). The CDR3 has 14 residues. The V and J ends lost 3 bases and 10 bases respectively, with 13 bases between them.